The source of this T cell receptor (beta chain) is a study of monozygotic twins with cystic fibrosis. TCRdb's table, derived via immunoSEQ multiplex PCR, lists solely in-frame clones and lacks some. The sample lists around 34,000 clones; 92% were seen once. V lost 5 bases, J lost 0 bases, and 6 bases stayed unmatched. The CDR3 sequence is 16 residues long. CDR1 is PRHDT, CDR2 FYEKMQ, per germline (reference sequence). Notes on the study in general: Clonality was generally low (median roughly 0.0095), higher in the most severe patients. Unrelated CF individuals shared fewer identical clonotypes than monozygotic CF twins.

To note about this clone: Its antigen is not known.

This clonotype originated in a girl aged 2-10 years with cystic fibrosis. The specimen was blood. The chain has TRBV13 and TRBJ2-3; 9 bases are shared with TRBD1. CDR3 sequence: CASSATGTGSTDTQYF. The CDR3 region has the DNA TGTGCCAGCAGCGCAACCGGGACAGGGAGCACAGATACGCAGTATTTT.